The 2 T cell receptor beta chains presented below share a single source sample, sequenced in a study of blood T cells in healthy people across ages. A J-beta primer mix and a sample-barcoded 5' primer were used in a second PCR of about 7 to 12 cycles. TCRdb reanalysed the 5' RACE reads using MiXCR and keeps one entry per CDR3 protein. The table shows 1.5 million to 1.9 million distinct CDR3 sequences, with about 42% occurring only once. Specimen: blood. These receptors were taken from a woman under 30 in good health.

The chain has TRBV2 and TRBJ2-5; D is perhaps TRBD2 (5 bases). The CDR3 has 14 residues. Germline V lookup: CDR1 SNHLY, CDR2 FYNNEI. V lost 4 bases and J 5 bases, leaving 14 bases between the germline ends. As DNA, the CDR3 is TGTGCCAGCAGTGGAGAGACCCGGAGGGAGACCCAGTACTTC. It encodes CASSGETRRETQYF.

V and J are TRBV30 and TRBJ2-1; the D call may be TRBD1 or TRBD2 (5 bases each). Germline CDR1 is GTSNPN and CDR2 is SVGIG (reference sequence). The CDR3 extends over 15 amino acids. Deletions cut 2 bases from V and 6 bases from J, with 17 bases between. The CDR3 DNA is TGTGCCTGGAGTCATGACGGAGGTGGGGGCAATGAGCAGTTCTTC. Protein product: CAWSHDGGGGNEQFF.